This passage covers 21 T cell receptor beta chains from one sample sequenced in a study of spatial heterogeneity in lung cancer. In TCRdb, the 5' RACE reads were re-called with MiXCR into one record per CDR3 protein. Of about 10,000 distinct CDR3 sequences listed, 3% to 5% are singletons. Described time point: sample taken at primary tumor resection. Without sorting, whole RNA was sequenced from tumor, nontumor lung or frozen PBMC. This sample comprised normal lung tissue next to the tumor, obtained at surgery. The receptors were gathered from a male donor with early-stage non-small cell lung cancer.

In this sample, this clonotype turned up many times. This beta chain lies outside the target of a library built for alpha chains; its clone size means little. The chain couples TRBV12-3 or TRBV12-4 to TRBJ2-3, with no clear D. The V end lost 8 bases, the J end lost 5 bases, and 8 bases lay between the germline ends. The length of the CDR3 is 11 residues. The CDR3 is CASGWGDTQYF. DNA for the CDR3: TGTGCCAGCGGTTGGGGAGATACGCAGTATTTT.

This clonotype was recorded at least ten times. Within a library made for alpha chains, this beta chain is off target, and its count is uninformative. CDR3 region: CSARDRVHYNEQFF. CDR3 bases: TGCAGTGCTAGAGACAGGGTCCACTACAATGAGCAGTTCTTC. The genes are TRBV20-1 and TRBJ2-1; the D gene is possibly TRBD1 (5 bases). In germline, CDR1 is DFQATT, CDR2 SNEGSKA (reference sequence). This CDR3 has 14 residues. The V gene lost 0 bases and the J gene lost 3 bases, with 9 bases spanning the gap.

There are many counts of this clonotype. Because the library targeted alpha chains, this beta chain is an off-target read whose size means little. The chain has TRBV7-9 and TRBJ2-7; D might be TRBD1 (6 bases). This CDR3 region has 15 residues. V was cut by 4 bases and J by 4 bases, with 17 bases left in between. The V gene's germline CDR1 is SEHNR and CDR2 FQNEAQ (reference sequence). The CDR3 spells CASSSLRGPGYEQYF. CDR3 bases: TGTGCCAGCAGCTCGCTCAGGGGCCCTGGTTACGAGCAGTACTTC.

At least ten counts were recorded for this clonotype. For a library built for alpha chains, this beta chain is a stray read; little rests on its size. The chain joins TRBV5-1 to TRBJ1-2; TRBD1 might be the D (6 bases). Germline V gene data show CDR1 as SGHRS and CDR2 as YFSETQ. The germline V and J ends were trimmed by 4 bases and 3 bases, with 13 bases remaining between them. CDR3 length equals 14 residues. CDR3 loop: CASSRLTGDYGYTF. CDR3 DNA: TGCGCCAGCAGCCGCTTGACAGGAGACTATGGCTACACCTTC.

By share, this clonotype counts as medium-sized. In a library made to pick up alpha chains, this beta chain is a stray read with a size that means little. The chain joins TRBV7-2 to TRBJ2-2; D is undetermined. The germline CDR1 and CDR2 sequences are SGHTA and FQGNSA. CDR3 size: 14 residues. V lost 2 bases and J 6 bases, leaving 10 bases between the germline ends. DNA of the CDR3: TGTGCCAGCAGCTTAATATCCGCCGCCGGGGAGCTGTTTTTT. This sequence encodes CASSLISAAGELFF.

This clonotype showed up many times. This beta chain is an unintended read in a library built for alpha chains; its size means little. The V call is TRBV7-8, the J call TRBJ1-4, with 8 nucleotides matching TRBD1. Germline lookup yields CDR1 SGHVS and CDR2 FQNEAQ. With 4 bases clipped from V and 9 bases from J, the junction kept 13 bases outside the gene matches. The CDR3 has 16 amino acids. CDR3 loop: CASSSLNPGQAKKLFF. For the CDR3, the DNA is TGTGCCAGCAGCTCACTCAACCCGGGACAGGCTAAAAAACTGTTTTTT.

This clonotype was found many times. Being off target in a library aimed at alpha chains, this beta chain has a size of little meaning. The rearrangement links TRBV4-3 to TRBJ2-2; D unresolved. This CDR3 contains 15 residues. V lost 1 base and J lost 0, with 6 bases in between. Germline V gene data show CDR1 as LGHNA and CDR2 as YSLEER. The CDR3 loop is CASSQGGSNTGELFF. CDR3 in DNA: TGCGCCAGCAGCCAAGGGGGTTCGAACACCGGGGAGCTGTTTTTT.

This clonotype was seen more than once but under ten times. The library was prepared for alpha chains; this beta chain is a stray read, so its frequency means little. This sequence joins TRBV20-1 and TRBJ2-5, with D perhaps being TRBD1 or TRBD2 (6 bases each). There are 11 residues in the CDR3. Between the trimmed V and J ends, which lost 5 bases and 6 bases, there was a span of 10 bases. Germline lookup yields CDR1 DFQATT and CDR2 SNEGSKA (reference sequence). CDR3 region: CSALGGKTQYF. CDR3 in DNA: TGCAGTGCTCTGGGGGGCAAGACCCAGTACTTC.

This clonotype was recorded many times. With the library built for alpha chains, this beta chain is off target and its frequency is not meaningful. The J gene is TRBJ2-2, the V gene TRBV5-4, with 10 bases identical to TRBD1. The V and J ends lost 4 bases and 5 bases, in that order; junction bases with no gene match: 5. CDR1 and CDR2 (germline): SGHNT, YYREEE (reference sequence). This CDR3 region has 15 residues. The CDR3 bases are TGTGCCAGCAGCCCGAAGGACAGGGGGACCGGGGAGCTGTTTTTT. Amino acid sequence: CASSPKDRGTGELFF.

Ten or more counts support this clonotype. Little can be read into the size of this beta chain, an off-target read in a library designed for alpha chains. The rearrangement links TRBV29-1 to TRBJ1-2; 7 bases fit TRBD1. CDR1 and CDR2 (germline): SQVTM, ANQGSEA. V was pared by 3 bases and J by 6 bases, with 1 base of the junction left unmatched. The CDR3 is made up of 11 amino acids. CDR3 DNA sequence: TGCAGCGTTGAGACAGGGAATGGCTACACCTTC. Encoded protein: CSVETGNGYTF.

This clonotype was seen ten or more times. Being off target in a library aimed at alpha chains, this beta chain has a size of little meaning. The chain joins TRBV20-1 to TRBJ2-7; 7 bases are shared with TRBD1. Germline assignment: CDR1 DFQATT and CDR2 SNEGSKA (reference sequence). V lost 7 bases and J lost 0; bases outside the gene matches: 6. This CDR3 has 13 residues. The CDR3 DNA is TGCAGTGGTACAGGGGACCACTCCTACGAGCAGTACTTC. Protein: CSGTGDHSYEQYF.

This clonotype was counted many times. The library was built for alpha chains, so this beta chain is an off-target read and its size means little. The rearrangement links TRBV27 to TRBJ2-1; D may correspond to TRBD1 or TRBD2 (6 bases each). The CDR3 loop spans 14 amino acids. V shed 3 bases and J shed 4 bases, with 10 bases lying between them. Germline assignment: CDR1 MNHEY and CDR2 SMNVEV (reference sequence). The CDR3 DNA follows: TGTGCCAGCAGTTTCCCGGGGGCGTACAATGAGCAGTTCTTC. Its translation: CASSFPGAYNEQFF.

This clonotype is medium-sized in the sample. This beta chain was picked up by a library intended for alpha chains and is off target, so its count carries little meaning. The chain employs TRBV29-1 and TRBJ1-1; no clear D. Germline CDR1 reads SQVTM; CDR2 reads ANQGSEA. The CDR3 loop spans 13 amino acids. V lost 5 bases to trimming and J lost 1 base, with 11 bases between them. This CDR3 reads CSVPGLGNTEAFF. CDR3 DNA: TGCAGCGTTCCAGGTCTGGGGAACACTGAAGCTTTCTTT.

This clonotype was recorded at least ten times. Because this beta chain is a stray read in a library intended to capture alpha chains, its abundance should not be given much weight. The V call is TRBV5-1, the J call TRBJ2-3, with 8 bases lining up with TRBD1. The CDR3 sequence is 15 residues long. The V and J ends lost 5 bases and 3 bases, in that order; junction bases with no gene match: 8. CDR1 is SGHRS and CDR2 is YFSETQ in the germline V gene. The CDR3 loop is CASRPTGDNTDTQYF. The CDR3 coding sequence is TGCGCCAGCAGACCGACAGGGGACAATACAGATACGCAGTATTTT.

This clonotype counts as medium-sized. A library made for alpha chains picked up this beta chain off target, so its size means little. The chain employs TRBV9 and TRBJ2-7, with 7 bases aligning to TRBD1. This CDR3 spans 13 amino acids. Germline CDR1 reads SGDLS; CDR2 reads YYNGEE. After removal of 1 base from V and 7 bases from J, the junction contained 5 bases not matched to a gene. The CDR3 here is CASSVRQGLEQYF. The CDR3 DNA reads TGTGCCAGCAGCGTACGACAGGGCTTAGAGCAGTACTTC.

This clonotype was seen ten or more times. Because the library targeted alpha chains, this beta chain is an off-target read whose size means little. The chain uses TRBV12-3 or TRBV12-4 and TRBJ2-7, with unresolved D. This CDR3 has 13 amino acids. V was trimmed by 1 base and J by 4 bases, leaving 8 bases between them. CDR3 residues: CASSLGQPYEQYF. The CDR3 DNA reads as TGTGCCAGCAGTTTAGGGCAACCTTACGAGCAGTACTTC.

In its sample, this clonotype is medium-sized. This beta chain is a stray read from a library made for alpha chains; its abundance is not meaningful. The chain carries TRBV27 and TRBJ1-5; no definite D call. The CDR3 covers 14 residues. V lost 3 bases, J lost 1 base, and 7 bases lay in between. CDR1 and CDR2 (germline): MNHEY, SMNVEV (reference sequence). CDR3 sequence: CASSLRESNQPQHF. As DNA, the CDR3 is TGTGCCAGCAGTTTGAGGGAAAGCAATCAGCCCCAGCATTTT.

This clonotype was recorded many times. Because this beta chain is a stray read in a library intended to capture alpha chains, its abundance should not be given much weight. The chain couples TRBV20-1 to TRBJ1-2; D is unclear. The CDR3 has 13 amino acids. Germline V gene sequence: CDR1 DFQATT, CDR2 SNEGSKA (reference sequence). Trimming took 5 bases from V and 4 from J, leaving 14 bases between them. CDR3: CSAPPYSSYGYTF. The CDR3 bases are TGCAGTGCTCCGCCCTACTCGAGCTATGGCTACACCTTC.

In its sample, this clonotype ranks as medium-sized. The size of this beta chain means little, since it is a stray read in a library made for alpha chains. The chain carries TRBV11-3 and TRBJ2-2; D might be TRBD1 (5 bases). CDR1 is SGHNT, CDR2 YENEEA, per germline. The CDR3 length is 13 residues. Trimming left V 6 bases short and J 8 bases short, with 13 bases between. Here the CDR3 reads CASSPAGKGELFF. CDR3 in DNA: TGTGCCAGCAGTCCAGCAGGGAAAGGGGAGCTGTTTTTT.

This clonotype was seen at least ten times. Since it is a stray read in a library aimed at alpha chains, this beta chain has a size that is not meaningful. The CDR3 is CASSQREFSYEQYF. The DNA of the CDR3 is TGTGCCAGCAGCCAACGGGAGTTCTCCTACGAGCAGTACTTC. The genes are TRBV6-5 and TRBJ2-7, with a tentative D call TRBD2 (6 bases). Germline V gene lookup returns CDR1 MNHEY and CDR2 SVGAGI. The CDR3 is 14 residues long. The V and J ends lost 6 bases and 0 bases respectively, with 12 bases between them.

This clonotype was counted ten times or more. This beta chain is a stray read from a library made for alpha chains; its abundance is not meaningful. The rearrangement joins TRBV7-2 to TRBJ2-1, with D maybe TRBD2 (6 bases). Trimming took off 1 base at V and 7 bases at J, with 17 bases between the two ends. The length of the CDR3 is 16 residues. In germline, CDR1 is SGHTA, CDR2 FQGNSA. CDR3 sequence: CASSLGGGVVRNEQFF. CDR3 sequence (DNA): TGTGCCAGCAGCTTAGGGGGCGGGGTGGTTAGGAATGAGCAGTTCTTC.